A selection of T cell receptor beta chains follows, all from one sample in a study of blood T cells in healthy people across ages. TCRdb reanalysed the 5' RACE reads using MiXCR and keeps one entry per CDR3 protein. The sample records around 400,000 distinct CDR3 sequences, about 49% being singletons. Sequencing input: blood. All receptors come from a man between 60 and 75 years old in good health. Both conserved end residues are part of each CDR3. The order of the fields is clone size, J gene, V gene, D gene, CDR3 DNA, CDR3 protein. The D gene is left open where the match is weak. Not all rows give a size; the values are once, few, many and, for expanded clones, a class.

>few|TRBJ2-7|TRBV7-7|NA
TGTGCTAGCAGCCCAGAGCTCGAACACGAGCAGTACTTC
CASSPELEHEQYF
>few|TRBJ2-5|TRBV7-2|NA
TGTGCCAGCAGCTCCAATTACGGGGAGACCCAGTACTTC
CASSSNYGETQYF
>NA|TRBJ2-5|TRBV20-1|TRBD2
TGCAGTGCTAGAGATTCAGCGGGAGGTTTAGTTGAGACCCAGTACTTC
CSARDSAGGLVETQYF
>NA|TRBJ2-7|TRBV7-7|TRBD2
TGTGCTAGCAGCCCCCGGACTAGCGGAGGGGCCCTGTACTTC
CASSPRTSGGALYF
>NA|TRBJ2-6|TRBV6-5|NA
TGTGCCAGCAGTTCCCCCAAGAGGGCTGGGGCCAACGTCCTGACTTTC
CASSSPKRAGANVLTF
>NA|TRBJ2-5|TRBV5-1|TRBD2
TGCGCCAGCGCGGGACTAGCGGGACTGGGAGAGACCCAGTACTTC
CASAGLAGLGETQYF
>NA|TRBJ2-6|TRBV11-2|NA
TGTGCCAGCAGCTTTAGGTCTGGGGCCAACGTCCTGACTTTC
CASSFRSGANVLTF
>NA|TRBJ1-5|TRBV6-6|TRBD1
TGTGCCAGCAGTTACCCCACAGGGGGCCCTAGCAATCAGCCCCAGCATTTT
CASSYPTGGPSNQPQHF
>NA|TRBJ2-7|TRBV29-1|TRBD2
TGCAGCGTTGTCAGCCTAGCGGGAGCAGGATACGAGCAGTACTTC
CSVVSLAGAGYEQYF
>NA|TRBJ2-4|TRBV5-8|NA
TGTGCCAGCAGCTCCGGACAGAGGCTTAGAGCCAAAAACATTCAGTACTTC
CASSSGQRLRAKNIQYF
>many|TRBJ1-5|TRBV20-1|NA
TGCAGTGCACAAGGGGGACGGGGGAGCAATCAGCCCCAGCATTTT
CSAQGGRGSNQPQHF
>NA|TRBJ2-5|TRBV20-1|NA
TGCAGTGCTAGGCCCCAGGGTAAAGAGACCCAGTACTTC
CSARPQGKETQYF
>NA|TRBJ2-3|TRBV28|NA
TGTGCCACCACCACCCGCAACAGGGCAGATACGCAGTATTTT
CATTTRNRADTQYF
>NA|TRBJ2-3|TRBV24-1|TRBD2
TGTGCCACCAGTGTCGGGACTAGCGGGTACACAAATACGCAGTATTTT
CATSVGTSGYTNTQYF
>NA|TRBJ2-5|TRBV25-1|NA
TGTGCCAGCAGTGAAGCGGGCGGGGTACAAGAGACCCAGTACTTC
CASSEAGGVQETQYF
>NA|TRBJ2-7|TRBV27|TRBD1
TGTGCCAGCAGTACCACTCGGACAGGGAGGAGCTCCTACGAGCAGTACTTC
CASSTTRTGRSSYEQYF
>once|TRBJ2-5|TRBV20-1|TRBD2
TGCAGTGCTGAGGACAGCTCCGGACTAGCGGGAGCGGGGGAGACCCAGTACTTC
CSAEDSSGLAGAGETQYF
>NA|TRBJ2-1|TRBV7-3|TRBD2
TGTGCCAGCAGCTTATCTAGCGGGATAAACAATGAGCAGTTCTTC
CASSLSSGINNEQFF
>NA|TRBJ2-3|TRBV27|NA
TGTGCCAGCAGTTTGGAGGGGGCAGGCACAGATACGCAGTATTTT
CASSLEGAGTDTQYF
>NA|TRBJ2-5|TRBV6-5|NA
TGTGCCAGCAGTTACCATCTGACCCAAGAGACCCAGTACTTC
CASSYHLTQETQYF
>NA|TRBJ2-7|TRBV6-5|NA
TGTGCCAGCAGTCATTTCTCCTACAATGAGCAGTACTTC
CASSHFSYNEQYF
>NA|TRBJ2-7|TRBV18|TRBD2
TGTGCCAGCTCACAGGGGGCTAGCGGGACCTCCTACGAGCAGTACTTC
CASSQGASGTSYEQYF
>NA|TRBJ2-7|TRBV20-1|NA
TGCAGTGCAGGGCCGGTCTCCTACGAGCAGTACTTC
CSAGPVSYEQYF
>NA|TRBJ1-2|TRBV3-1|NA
TGTGCCAGCAGCCAAGGAAATCCCGACTATGGCTACACCTTC
CASSQGNPDYGYTF
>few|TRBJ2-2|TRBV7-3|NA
TGTGCCAGCAGCTTCACAAGTAACACCGGGGAGCTGTTTTTT
CASSFTSNTGELFF
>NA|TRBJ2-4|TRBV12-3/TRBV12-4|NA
TGTGCCAGCAGTTCCCTCAGGGGCAAAAACATTCAGTACTTC
CASSSLRGKNIQYF
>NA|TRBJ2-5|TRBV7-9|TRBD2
TGTGCTAGCAGCCTCGGTGGTAGCGGGAGGGACAAAGAGACCCAGTACTTC
CASSLGGSGRDKETQYF
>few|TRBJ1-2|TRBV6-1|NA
TGTGCCAGCAGCGCGGACAGACGAAACTATGGCTACACCTTC
CASSADRRNYGYTF
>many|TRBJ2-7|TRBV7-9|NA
TGTGCCAGCAGCTTAGTTGGTAAGGAGGACGAGCAGTACTTC
CASSLVGKEDEQYF
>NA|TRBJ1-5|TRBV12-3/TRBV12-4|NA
TGTGCCAGCACCCCGAGGGGTTATAGCAATCAGCCCCAGCATTTT
CASTPRGYSNQPQHF
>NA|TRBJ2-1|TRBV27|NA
TGTGCCAGCAGTTTATTTTCCAGGGCGAGCGATGAGCAGTTCTTC
CASSLFSRASDEQFF
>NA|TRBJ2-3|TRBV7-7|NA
TGTGCTAGCAGCTATGGTCCTACAGATACGCAGTATTTT
CASSYGPTDTQYF
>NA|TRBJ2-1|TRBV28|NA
TGTGCCAGCAGACGTAGGGGGTTCCGGGGAAATGAGCAGTTCTTC
CASRRRGFRGNEQFF
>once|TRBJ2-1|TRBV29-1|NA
TGCAGCGTTGAGGAGGGCCCCTACAATGAGCAGTTCTTC
CSVEEGPYNEQFF
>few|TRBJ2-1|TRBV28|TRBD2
TGTGCCAGCCGAGGACTAGCGGAGCAGTTCTTC
CASRGLAEQFF
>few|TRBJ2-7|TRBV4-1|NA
TGCGCCAGCAGCCAAGGGTGGGACTTGGACGAGCAGTACTTC
CASSQGWDLDEQYF
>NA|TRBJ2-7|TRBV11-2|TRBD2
TGTGCTAGCGGGTTAAGACTAGCGGGGGACGAGCAGTACTTC
CASGLRLAGDEQYF
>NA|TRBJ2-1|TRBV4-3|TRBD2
TGCGCCAGCAGCCAAGTTTGGGGGAGGGCCTCTGAGCAGTTCTTC
CASSQVWGRASEQFF
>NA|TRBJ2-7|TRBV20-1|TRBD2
TGCAGTGCTAGAGACGGGACTAGCGGGGGGACCTACGAGCAGTACTTC
CSARDGTSGGTYEQYF
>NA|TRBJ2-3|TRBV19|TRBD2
TGTGCCAGTAGTGTACTAGCGGGGGGTCGGAATACGCAGTATTTT
CASSVLAGGRNTQYF
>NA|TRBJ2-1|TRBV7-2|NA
TGTGCCAGCAGCTCAGGGGTACAGTTCTACAATGAGCAGTTCTTC
CASSSGVQFYNEQFF
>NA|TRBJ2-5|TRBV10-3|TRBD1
TGTGCCACTTCATTCGGACAGGGAAGAGAGACCCAGTACTTC
CATSFGQGRETQYF
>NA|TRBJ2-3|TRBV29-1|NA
TGCAGCGTAGCACGGGGACTGGGGGGCACAGATACGCAGTATTTT
CSVARGLGGTDTQYF
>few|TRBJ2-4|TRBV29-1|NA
TGCAGCAACTACATGGCGTGGCAGTACTTC
CSNYMAWQYF
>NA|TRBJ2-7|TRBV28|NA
TGTGCCAGCAGTTCTACACAGGGTAGAGTCTACGAGCAGTACTTC
CASSSTQGRVYEQYF
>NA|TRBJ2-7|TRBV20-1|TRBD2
TGCAGTGCTAGAGAGGGACTAGCGGCCTACGAGCAGTACTTC
CSAREGLAAYEQYF
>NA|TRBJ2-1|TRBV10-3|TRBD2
TGTGCCATCAGTGAAGCGGGGAAGGGCAATGAGCAGTTCTTC
CAISEAGKGNEQFF
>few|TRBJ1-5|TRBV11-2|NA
TGTGCCAGCAGCTTATATCCCGGCGGGCATCAGCCCCAGCATTTT
CASSLYPGGHQPQHF
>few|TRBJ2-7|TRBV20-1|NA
TGCAGTGCTAAGGAGACCTCCTACGAGCAGTACTTC
CSAKETSYEQYF
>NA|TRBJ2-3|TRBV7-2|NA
TGTGCCAGCAGCCTGCGACCGCTTGAGGCTACCGGCACGCAGTATTTT
CASSLRPLEATGTQYF
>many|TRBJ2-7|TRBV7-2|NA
TGTGCCAGCAGCTCCATATACTACGAGCAGTACTTC
CASSSIYYEQYF
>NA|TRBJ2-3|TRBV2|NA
TGTGCCAGCAGTGAAACGAGGGATTCACCTAGCACAGATACGCAGTATTTT
CASSETRDSPSTDTQYF
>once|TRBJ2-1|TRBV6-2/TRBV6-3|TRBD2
TGTGCCAGCAGTACGGGACTAGCGGGTCGGGGTGAGCAGTTCTTC
CASSTGLAGRGEQFF